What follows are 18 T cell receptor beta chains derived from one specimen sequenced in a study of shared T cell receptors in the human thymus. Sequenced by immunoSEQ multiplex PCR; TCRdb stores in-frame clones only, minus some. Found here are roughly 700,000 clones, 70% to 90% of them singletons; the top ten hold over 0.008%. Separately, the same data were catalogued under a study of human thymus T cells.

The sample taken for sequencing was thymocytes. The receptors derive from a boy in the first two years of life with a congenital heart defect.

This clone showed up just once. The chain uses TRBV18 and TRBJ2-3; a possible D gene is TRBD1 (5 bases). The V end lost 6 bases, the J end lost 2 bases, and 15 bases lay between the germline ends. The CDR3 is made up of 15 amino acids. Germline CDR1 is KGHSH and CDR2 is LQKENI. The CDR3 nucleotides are TGTGCCAGCTCCCTATTCCACGGACACACAGATACGCAGTATTTT. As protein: CASSLFHGHTDTQYF.

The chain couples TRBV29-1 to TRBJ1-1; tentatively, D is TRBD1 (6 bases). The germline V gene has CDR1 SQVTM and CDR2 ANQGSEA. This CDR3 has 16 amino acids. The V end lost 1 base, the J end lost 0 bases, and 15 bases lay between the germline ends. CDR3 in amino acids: CSVEVVKTGMNTEAFF. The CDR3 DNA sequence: TGCAGCGTTGAAGTAGTAAAAACAGGGATGAACACTGAAGCTTTCTTT.

This chain's CDR3 is CASSPRRTGSSYEQYF. DNA of the CDR3: TGTGCCAGCAGCCCCCGGCGGACAGGAAGCTCCTACGAGCAGTACTTC. J is TRBJ2-7 and V is TRBV7-2; 7 bases are a match to TRBD1. The CDR3 extends over 16 amino acids. Germline-derived CDR1 and CDR2 are SGHTA and FQGNSA. Trimming took 5 bases from V and 0 from J; bases not matched to a gene: 10.

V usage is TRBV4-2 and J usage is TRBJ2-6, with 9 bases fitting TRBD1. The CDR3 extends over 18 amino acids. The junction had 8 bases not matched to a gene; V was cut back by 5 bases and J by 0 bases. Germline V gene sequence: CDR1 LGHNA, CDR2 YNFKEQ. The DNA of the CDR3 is TGTGCCAGCAGCTCCCGGGACAGGGATGCCTCTGGGGCCAACGTCCTGACTTTC. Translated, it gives CASSSRDRDASGANVLTF.

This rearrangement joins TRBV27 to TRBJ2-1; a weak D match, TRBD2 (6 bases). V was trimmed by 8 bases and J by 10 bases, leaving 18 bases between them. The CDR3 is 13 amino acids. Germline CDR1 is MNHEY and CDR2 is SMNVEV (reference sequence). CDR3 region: CASGRALRGEQFF. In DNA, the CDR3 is TGTGCCAGCGGAAGAGCCCTACGGGGGGAGCAGTTCTTC.

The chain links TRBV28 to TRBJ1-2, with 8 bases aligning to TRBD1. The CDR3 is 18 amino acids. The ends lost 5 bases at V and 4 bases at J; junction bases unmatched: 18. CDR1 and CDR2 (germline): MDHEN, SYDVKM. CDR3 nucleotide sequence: TGTGCCAGCAGTATAGGACCACGGACAGGGCCCCTCGGCTATGGCTACACCTTC. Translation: CASSIGPRTGPLGYGYTF.

The CDR3 nucleotides are TGCGCCAGCAGCCAAGGGGACAGGGCGTGTACCGGGGAGCTGTTTTTT. This translates into CASSQGDRACTGELFF. The J gene is TRBJ2-2, the V gene TRBV4-1; 9 bases map to TRBD1. This CDR3 region has 16 residues. The trim removed 1 base at V and 5 bases at J, leaving 5 bases unmatched. Germline CDR1 reads MGHRA; CDR2 reads YSYEKL.

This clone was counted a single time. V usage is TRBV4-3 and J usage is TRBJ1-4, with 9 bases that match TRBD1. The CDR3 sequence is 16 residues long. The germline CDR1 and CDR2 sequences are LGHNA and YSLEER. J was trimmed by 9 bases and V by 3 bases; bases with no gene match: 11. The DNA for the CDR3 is TGCGCCAGCAGCCAGGAGTGGGACAGGGCTAAGAAAAAACTGTTTTTT. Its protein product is CASSQEWDRAKKKLFF.

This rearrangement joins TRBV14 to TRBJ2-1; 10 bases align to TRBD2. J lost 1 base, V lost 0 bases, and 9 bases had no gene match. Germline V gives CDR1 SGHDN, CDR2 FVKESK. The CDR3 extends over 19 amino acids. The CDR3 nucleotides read TGTGCCAGCAGCCAAGAGGGTCTAGCGGGAGTTATGTCCTACAATGAGCAGTTCTTC. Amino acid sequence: CASSQEGLAGVMSYNEQFF.

The CDR3 here is CASIRRGAQAFF. CDR3 sequence (DNA): TGTGCCAGCATTCGGCGGGGGGCTCAAGCTTTCTTT. This chain joins TRBV28 and TRBJ1-1, with a tentative D call TRBD1 (6 bases). CDR1 and CDR2 from the germline V gene are MDHEN and SYDVKM. V was shortened by 7 bases and J by 9 bases, with 15 bases between the two germline ends. The CDR3 is made up of 12 amino acids.

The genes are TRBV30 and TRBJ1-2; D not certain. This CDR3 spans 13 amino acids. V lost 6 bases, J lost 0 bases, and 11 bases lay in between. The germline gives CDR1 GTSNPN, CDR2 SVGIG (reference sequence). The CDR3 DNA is TGTGCCTGTCCGGTCCTTGCTAACTATGGCTACACCTTC. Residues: CACPVLANYGYTF.

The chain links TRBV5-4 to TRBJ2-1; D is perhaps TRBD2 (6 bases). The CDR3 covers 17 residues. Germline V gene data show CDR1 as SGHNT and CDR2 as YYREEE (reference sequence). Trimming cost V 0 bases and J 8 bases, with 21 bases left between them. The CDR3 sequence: CASSLGSTGRGNDEQFF. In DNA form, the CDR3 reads TGTGCCAGCAGCTTGGGGTCTACGGGGCGGGGAAACGATGAGCAGTTCTTC.

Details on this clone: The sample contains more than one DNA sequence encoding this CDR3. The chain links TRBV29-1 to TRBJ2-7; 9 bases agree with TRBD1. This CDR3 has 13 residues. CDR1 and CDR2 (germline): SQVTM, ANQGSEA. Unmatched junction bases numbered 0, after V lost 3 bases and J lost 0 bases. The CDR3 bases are TGCAGCGTTGAGGACAGGGGCTCCTACGAGCAGTACTTC. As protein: CSVEDRGSYEQYF.

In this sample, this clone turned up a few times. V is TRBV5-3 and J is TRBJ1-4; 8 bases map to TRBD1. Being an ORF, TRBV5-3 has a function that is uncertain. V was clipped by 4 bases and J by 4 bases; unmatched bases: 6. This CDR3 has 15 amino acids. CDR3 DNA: TGTGCCAGAAGCCCAAGACAGGGGATTAATGAAAAACTGTTTTTT. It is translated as CARSPRQGINEKLFF.

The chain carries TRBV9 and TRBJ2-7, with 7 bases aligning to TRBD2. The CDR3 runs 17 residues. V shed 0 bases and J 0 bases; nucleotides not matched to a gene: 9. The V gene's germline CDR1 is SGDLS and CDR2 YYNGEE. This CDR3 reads CASSVGASGLSSYEQYF. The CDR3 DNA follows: TGTGCCAGCAGCGTAGGCGCTAGCGGTTTGAGCTCCTACGAGCAGTACTTC.

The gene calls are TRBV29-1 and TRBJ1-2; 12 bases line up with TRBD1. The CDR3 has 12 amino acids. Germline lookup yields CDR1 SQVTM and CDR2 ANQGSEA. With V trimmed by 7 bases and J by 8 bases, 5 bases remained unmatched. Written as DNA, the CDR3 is TGCAGCGCGTGGGACAGGGGGCAAGGCTACACCTTC. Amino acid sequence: CSAWDRGQGYTF.

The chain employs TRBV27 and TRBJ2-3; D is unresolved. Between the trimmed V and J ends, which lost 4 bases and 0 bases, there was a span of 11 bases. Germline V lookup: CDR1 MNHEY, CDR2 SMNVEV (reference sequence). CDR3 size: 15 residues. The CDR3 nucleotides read TGTGCCAGCAGTTCGCGACTCTTAAGCACAGATACGCAGTATTTT. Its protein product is CASSSRLLSTDTQYF.

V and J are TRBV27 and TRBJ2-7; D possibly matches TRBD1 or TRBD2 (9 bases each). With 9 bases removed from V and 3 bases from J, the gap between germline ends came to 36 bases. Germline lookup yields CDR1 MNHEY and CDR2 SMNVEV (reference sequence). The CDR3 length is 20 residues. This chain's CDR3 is CASLGTGLRAAGGPYYEQYF. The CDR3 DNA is TGTGCCAGTCTCGGGACAGGGCTTCGAGCAGCGGGAGGACCTTACTACGAGCAGTACTTC.